These 31 T cell receptor beta chains came from one sample sequenced in a study of T cells in Graves' hyperthyroidism and ophthalmopathy. RNA transcripts provided the source from which TCR beta CDR3 regions were amplified. Initially, a first-round RT-PCR of the TCR CDR3 employed the HTBI primer set. TCRdb independently ran MiXCR on the multiplex PCR reads; one entry per CDR3 protein. The table shows 400,000 to 600,000 distinct CDR3 sequences, with about 16% occurring only once. Material: blood. These receptors all stem from a woman in her 30s with Graves' ophthalmopathy.

The chain employs TRBV5-1 and TRBJ2-1; perhaps TRBD1 as D (6 bases). The CDR3 totals 18 residues. V was shortened by 5 bases and J by 7 bases, with 28 bases between the two germline ends. Germline V gene sequence: CDR1 SGHRS, CDR2 YFSETQ. This chain's CDR3 is CASSSLGQKAGMVNEQFF. The CDR3 bases are TGCGCCAGCAGTTCCTTGGGACAAAAGGCCGGGATGGTGAATGAGCAGTTCTTC.

This clonotype has just a few counts. It may be a read error: a sequence one base away is much more abundant. The chain employs TRBV7-2 and TRBJ1-2; perhaps TRBD1 as D (6 bases). Germline V CDR1 and CDR2: SGHTA, FQGNSA. This CDR3 is built from 11 residues. V lost 7 bases and J 7 bases, leaving 10 bases between the germline ends. The CDR3 sequence is CASILGAGYTF. The CDR3 DNA reads as TGTGCCAGCATCTTGGGGGCTGGCTACACCTTC.

This rearrangement joins TRBV14 to TRBJ2-1; D remains ambiguous. V shed 1 base and J shed 9 bases, with 13 bases lying between them. Germline CDR1 and CDR2: SGHDN and FVKESK. The CDR3 covers 14 residues. CDR3 loop: CASSQGLDSREQFF. DNA for the CDR3: TGTGCCAGCAGCCAAGGGCTAGATTCACGTGAGCAGTTCTTC.

This clonotype was observed many times. V is TRBV28 and J is TRBJ2-3, with D tentatively TRBD1 (5 bases). V lost 4 bases, J lost 7 bases, and 18 bases lay in between. CDR3 length equals 15 residues. Germline V gene data show CDR1 as MDHEN and CDR2 as SYDVKM. The CDR3: CASSYSKGIRNTQYF. CDR3 bases: TGTGCCAGCAGTTACTCTAAGGGGATAAGGAATACGCAGTATTTT.

The sample holds many counts of this clonotype. The chain links TRBV11-2 to TRBJ2-1, with TRBD1 identical over 9 bases. This CDR3 has 15 amino acids. The germline CDR1 and CDR2 sequences are SGHAT and FQNNGV. With 7 bases clipped from V and 4 bases from J, the junction kept 8 bases outside the gene matches. CDR3 amino acids: CASTLPGTGYNEQFF. In DNA form, the CDR3 reads TGTGCCAGCACCCTTCCCGGGACAGGGTACAATGAGCAGTTCTTC.

The rearrangement links TRBV5-1 to TRBJ2-3; D remains ambiguous. Germline V gives CDR1 SGHRS, CDR2 YFSETQ. The CDR3 runs 17 residues. V lost 0 bases to trimming and J lost 6 bases, with 20 bases between them. The CDR3 here is CASSLVSLVLNQDTQYF. The CDR3 DNA follows: TGCGCCAGCAGCTTGGTCAGTTTGGTTCTTAATCAGGATACGCAGTATTTT.

The sample holds many counts of this clonotype. V and J are TRBV7-2 and TRBJ1-2, with a possible D match to TRBD1 (5 bases). Germline CDR1 reads SGHTA; CDR2 reads FQGNSA. The CDR3 sequence is 14 residues long. V shed 5 bases and J shed 4 bases, with 14 bases lying between them. CDR3 region: CASSGGTATYGYTF. The DNA for the CDR3 is TGTGCCAGCAGCGGTGGGACGGCCACCTATGGCTACACCTTC.

This clonotype was seen a few times. This chain links TRBV5-1 with TRBJ2-3; D is tentatively TRBD1 or TRBD2 (5 bases each). From germline, CDR1 is SGHRS and CDR2 YFSETQ. The germline V and J ends were trimmed by 3 bases and 4 bases, with 12 bases remaining between them. The CDR3 sequence is 14 residues long. This CDR3 reads CASSSGPTADTQYF. The CDR3 region has the DNA TGCGCCAGCAGCTCGGGGCCGACCGCAGATACGCAGTATTTT.

This clonotype occurred once. The V gene is TRBV4-3, the J gene TRBJ2-2, with 8 bases that match TRBD2. V gave up 8 bases and J gave up 4 bases; unmatched junction bases: 9. Germline V gives CDR1 LGHNA, CDR2 YSLEER. The CDR3 contains 15 residues. The CDR3 reads CASRREGGGTGELFF. Here the CDR3 DNA reads TGCGCCAGCCGCCGGGAGGGGGGGGGCACCGGGGAGCTGTTTTTT.

This clonotype appeared many times. The chain joins TRBV28 to TRBJ2-3; tentatively, D is TRBD2 (5 bases). Germline loops: CDR1 MDHEN, CDR2 SYDVKM. Trimming removed 5 bases from V and 5 bases from J, with 17 bases in between. The CDR3 is 15 residues long. The CDR3 DNA sequence: TGTGCCAGCAGTCCCCGGTCCACCCGGGGAGATACGCAGTATTTT. Its protein product is CASSPRSTRGDTQYF.

This clonotype was observed at least ten times. This sequence joins TRBV11-2 and TRBJ2-3, with 7 nucleotides matching TRBD1. J gave up 1 base and V 5 bases, and 6 bases lay outside the gene matches. This CDR3 has 15 amino acids. Germline CDR1 is SGHAT and CDR2 is FQNNGV. The CDR3 protein is CASSHGDSRTDTQYF. CDR3 nucleotides: TGTGCCAGCAGCCATGGGGACAGCCGCACAGATACGCAGTATTTT.

There are many counts of this clonotype. The chain recombines TRBV6-4 with TRBJ1-1; D ambiguous. The CDR3 covers 13 residues. Germline lookup yields CDR1 MRHNA and CDR2 SNTAGT. V was clipped by 5 bases and J by 1 base, with 8 bases between them. CDR3 bases: TGTGCCAGCAGTCTAGACACGAACACTGAAGCTTTCTTT. Translation gives CASSLDTNTEAFF.

This clonotype showed up just a few times. The genes are TRBV29-1 and TRBJ2-7; possibly TRBD2 for D (6 bases). The CDR3 consists of 11 residues. Germline CDR1 SQVTM, CDR2 ANQGSEA. The V end lost 4 bases, the J end lost 5 bases, and 9 bases lay between the germline ends. This CDR3 is CSVVRGNEQYF. The CDR3 DNA sequence: TGCAGCGTTGTGCGGGGTAACGAGCAGTACTTC.

The table lists this clonotype with many counts. The chain uses TRBV6-1 and TRBJ1-2; D possibly corresponds to TRBD1 (5 bases). V was pared by 6 bases and J by 0 bases, with 14 bases between. The germline V gene has CDR1 MNHNS and CDR2 SASEGT. CDR3 length: 15 residues. The CDR3 spells CASSAQGRPNYGYTF. The CDR3, as DNA: TGTGCCAGCAGCGCTCAGGGACGGCCTAACTATGGCTACACCTTC.

The chain carries TRBV2 and TRBJ2-5, with D possibly being TRBD2 (5 bases). With 10 bases removed from V and 0 bases from J, the gap between germline ends came to 12 bases. CDR1 SNHLY and CDR2 FYNNEI come from the germline V gene. This CDR3 contains 13 residues. CDR3 region: CATRTLYQETQYF. CDR3 DNA: TGTGCCACCCGGACTCTGTACCAAGAGACCCAGTACTTC.

This clonotype has ten or more counts. V is TRBV2 and J is TRBJ1-1; D unresolved. CDR1 and CDR2 from the germline V gene are SNHLY and FYNNEI. This CDR3 has 14 amino acids. The V and J ends lost 5 bases and 0 bases respectively, with 10 bases between them. DNA of the CDR3: TGTGCCAGCAGTAAGACGCCTCTGAACACTGAAGCTTTCTTT. Residues: CASSKTPLNTEAFF.

The CDR3 nucleotides read TGTGCCACCATACCCCCGGGCCAACACAATCAGCCCCAGCATTTT. This sequence encodes CATIPPGQHNQPQHF. This chain uses TRBV6-1 with TRBJ1-5; D uncertain. CDR1 MNHNS and CDR2 SASEGT come from the germline V gene. Trimming removed 10 bases from V and 3 bases from J, with 19 bases in between. The CDR3 is 15 amino acids.

This clonotype was recorded a few times. J is TRBJ1-2 and V is TRBV5-1; D uncertain. The CDR3 loop spans 12 amino acids. The V end lost 0 bases, the J end lost 6 bases, and 6 bases lay between the germline ends. Germline CDR1 reads SGHRS; CDR2 reads YFSETQ. The CDR3 reads CASSLDENGYTF. As DNA, the CDR3 is TGCGCCAGCAGCTTGGACGAGAATGGCTACACCTTC.

The chain has TRBV6-1 and TRBJ2-3; D uncertain. Germline loops: CDR1 MNHNS, CDR2 SASEGT. Trimming took off 6 bases at V and 2 bases at J, with 12 bases between the two ends. The CDR3 is 14 amino acids. CDR3 nucleotides: TGTGCCAGCAGCGCCCGGTACGACACAGATACGCAGTATTTT. Translation gives CASSARYDTDTQYF.

This clonotype has a count of ten or more. The chain joins TRBV20-1 to TRBJ2-7; 8 bases map to TRBD2. Per germline, CDR1 DFQATT and CDR2 SNEGSKA (reference sequence). V was pared by 2 bases and J by 3 bases, with 9 bases of the junction left unmatched. The length of the CDR3 is 15 residues. Here the CDR3 DNA reads TGCAGTGCTAGAAGCCTTTCGGGACTAGACTACGAGCAGTACTTC. It specifies CSARSLSGLDYEQYF.

The chain recombines TRBV12-3 or TRBV12-4 with TRBJ1-4; 7 bases agree with TRBD1. The CDR3 totals 18 residues. Trimming removed 4 bases from V and 0 bases from J; junction bases left unmatched: 11. This CDR3 reads CASSSGTAEVPTNEKLFF. DNA of the CDR3: TGTGCCAGCAGTTCCGGGACAGCAGAAGTTCCAACTAATGAAAAACTGTTTTTT.

This chain links TRBV16 with TRBJ1-2, with no clear D. The CDR3 spans 15 residues. Trimming stripped 0 bases from V and 4 bases from J, with 12 bases between. Germline V gives CDR1 KGHSY, CDR2 FQNENV. This CDR3 is CASSQSGEYLYGYTF. As DNA, the CDR3 is TGTGCCAGCAGCCAATCCGGGGAGTACCTCTATGGCTACACCTTC.

The table lists this clonotype with a few counts. This sequence joins TRBV28 and TRBJ1-6; unclear D gene. CDR3 length: 16 residues. V was clipped by 3 bases and J by 0 bases, with 9 bases between them. Germline V CDR1 and CDR2: MDHEN, SYDVKM. CDR3 loop: CASSLEGFSYNSPLHF. CDR3 DNA: TGTGCCAGCAGTTTGGAAGGTTTCTCCTATAATTCACCCCTCCACTTT.

This clonotype appeared many times. The chain is built from TRBV4-2 and TRBJ1-2; perhaps TRBD1 as D (5 bases). CDR3 length: 13 residues. V lost 0 bases and J 8 bases, leaving 10 bases between the germline ends. Germline CDR1 reads LGHNA; CDR2 reads YNFKEQ. The chain's CDR3 is CASSQDAGRGYTF. The CDR3 coding sequence is TGTGCCAGCAGCCAAGACGCAGGGAGGGGCTACACCTTC.

The chain is built from TRBV28 and TRBJ2-5; weak D call: TRBD1 (7 bases). CDR3 length equals 17 residues. Between the trimmed V and J ends, which lost 5 bases and 2 bases, there was a span of 21 bases. Germline-derived CDR1 and CDR2 are MDHEN and SYDVKM. CDR3 bases: TGTGCCAGCAGTAGTTTCAGGGGCGGGACAGCACAAGAGACCCAGTACTTC. Encoded protein: CASSSFRGGTAQETQYF.

The V gene is TRBV28, the J gene TRBJ2-7; 8 bases line up with TRBD1. The CDR3 is made up of 17 amino acids. V shed 6 bases, J shed 0 bases, and the junction held 13 bases outside the gene matches. Germline V gene lookup returns CDR1 MDHEN and CDR2 SYDVKM. The CDR3 DNA reads TGTGCCAGCAGACGCCTGGACACAGGGGGATACTCCTACGAGCAGTACTTC. Translating it yields CASRRLDTGGYSYEQYF.

This clonotype was observed many times. The chain employs TRBV20-1 and TRBJ2-7; D perhaps matches TRBD2 (5 bases). Germline lookup yields CDR1 DFQATT and CDR2 SNEGSKA (reference sequence). The CDR3 is 16 amino acids. The V gene lost 3 bases and the J gene lost 0 bases, with 18 bases spanning the gap. The CDR3 region is CSARVLDGGGSYEQYF. In DNA form, the CDR3 reads TGCAGTGCTAGGGTATTGGACGGCGGAGGCTCCTACGAGCAGTACTTC.

The CDR3 region is CSARGSSGSRDEQFF. The CDR3 DNA sequence: TGCAGTGCTAGAGGTTCTAGCGGGAGCCGGGATGAGCAGTTCTTC. The genes are TRBV20-1 and TRBJ2-1; 10 bases align to TRBD2. From germline, CDR1 is DFQATT and CDR2 SNEGSKA (reference sequence). After removal of 1 base from V and 8 bases from J, the junction contained 8 bases not matched to a gene. The CDR3 has 15 amino acids.

V usage is TRBV15 and J usage is TRBJ2-2; 8 nucleotides agree with TRBD2. This CDR3 spans 15 amino acids. The V gene's germline CDR1 is LNHNV and CDR2 YYDKDF (reference sequence). V lost 0 bases to trimming and J lost 3 bases; unmatched junction nucleotides: 0. In DNA, the CDR3 is TGTGCCACCAGCAGAGAGCGGGAGGACACCGGGGAGCTGTTTTTT. Translated: CATSREREDTGELFF.

This clonotype was seen once. The chain uses TRBV7-9 and TRBJ2-3; TRBD1 agrees at 11 bases. Looked up from germline, CDR1 is SEHNR and CDR2 is FQNEAQ (reference sequence). Trimming took 5 bases from V and 2 from J; bases not matched to a gene: 9. The length of the CDR3 is 17 residues. As DNA, the CDR3 is TGTGCCAGCAGCCATCGACCGGGACAGGGGGACACAGATACGCAGTATTTT. Protein sequence: CASSHRPGQGDTDTQYF.

This clonotype appeared many times. The genes are TRBV15 and TRBJ1-5; D is uncertain. The V end was cut by 1 base, the J end by 2 bases, with 6 bases between. CDR3 length equals 14 residues. CDR1 is LNHNV and CDR2 is YYDKDF in the germline V gene (reference sequence). CDR3 bases: TGTGCCACCAGCAGAGGTTGGGGCAATCAGCCCCAGCATTTT. Its translation: CATSRGWGNQPQHF.